Listed here are 11 T cell receptor beta chains from one sample, sequenced in a study of beta chain features in type 1 diabetes. Study-wide findings and caveats: Shortening that was moderate but significant affected the TCRB CDR3s of Type 1 diabetes patients in all four CD4+ subsets.

Isolated RNA was reverse transcribed in full, so expressed TCRB transcripts were sequenced. The data were produced by immunoSEQ multiplex PCR, yet TCRdb's version contains in-frame clones alone and is incomplete. The repertoire includes hundreds of thousands of clones, about 15% of them detected once, and less than 0.02% sits in the top ten. These TCRs' antigens remain unknown. Sequencing was performed on naive CD4+ T cells from blood. Receptors were obtained from a man younger than 35 with type 1 diabetes.

This clone was counted between two and nine times. This sequence joins TRBV5-1 and TRBJ2-1; a possible D gene is TRBD2 (6 bases). Per the germline V gene, CDR1 is SGHRS and CDR2 is YFSETQ. The CDR3 is 16 amino acids. Trimming removed 3 bases at V and 0 bases at J, with 13 bases between. The CDR3: CASSSSVGSSYNEQFF. The CDR3 region has the DNA TGCGCCAGCAGCTCCTCTGTCGGGAGCTCCTACAATGAGCAGTTCTTC. Full variable domain (remainder filled in from reference TRBV5-1 and TRBJ2-1): KAGVTQTPRYLIKTRGQQVTLSCSPISGHRSVSWYQQTPGQGLQFLFEYFSETQRNKGNFPGRFSGRQFSNSRSEMNVSTLELGDSALYLCASSSSVGSSYNEQFFGPGTRLTVL.

This clone was counted only a few times. V gene TRBV10-3 combines with J gene TRBJ1-6, with D perhaps matching TRBD1 (6 bases). Germline V gives CDR1 ENHRY, CDR2 SYGVKD. Deletions cut 3 bases from V and 10 bases from J, with 16 bases between. This CDR3 is built from 15 residues. CDR3 protein: CAISDGGVGDSPLHF. CDR3 DNA sequence: TGTGCCATCAGTGATGGGGGCGTTGGGGACTCACCCCTCCACTTT.

Only a few counts were recorded for this clone. The chain has TRBV7-2 and TRBJ2-5; the D gene is possibly TRBD1 (6 bases). Trimming took 7 bases from V and 1 from J, leaving 19 bases between them. The germline V gene encodes CDR1 SGHTA and CDR2 FQGNSA. CDR3 length: 16 amino acids. The CDR3 coding sequence is TGTGCCAGCAACCCGGAAGGGGACAATTCCCAAGAGACCCAGTACTTC. Its translation: CASNPEGDNSQETQYF.

In this sample, this clone turned up a few times. The chain links TRBV6-6 to TRBJ2-7, with D possibly matching TRBD1 (5 bases). This CDR3 has 15 amino acids. Germline assignment: CDR1 MNHNY and CDR2 SVGAGI (reference sequence). The V and J ends lost 0 bases and 0 bases respectively, with 9 bases between them. The chain's CDR3 is CASSYSTVSSYEQYF. The CDR3 DNA reads TGTGCCAGCAGTTACTCGACAGTTAGCTCCTACGAGCAGTACTTC.

The rearrangement joins TRBV29-1 to TRBJ2-2, with 7 bases lining up with TRBD1. V was pared by 4 bases and J by 6 bases, with 8 bases of the junction left unmatched. The germline CDR1 and CDR2 sequences are SQVTM and ANQGSEA. The CDR3 has 14 amino acids. DNA for the CDR3: TGCAGCGTTGTAGTGACAGGGCGAGCCGGGGAGCTGTTTTTT. It is translated as CSVVVTGRAGELFF.

This clone was seen more than once but under ten times. The chain is built from TRBV29-1 and TRBJ1-2, with 8 bases matching TRBD1. The germline V gene has CDR1 SQVTM and CDR2 ANQGSEA. Trimming took 1 base from V and 5 from J; bases not matched to a gene: 6. The CDR3 has 14 amino acids. The CDR3 DNA is TGCAGCGTTGAAGCCAGAACAGGGGGGTATGGCTACACCTTC. It specifies CSVEARTGGYGYTF.

A few counts support this clone. This chain connects TRBV7-2 to TRBJ2-6, with TRBD1 matching over 7 bases. Germline values: CDR1 SGHTA, CDR2 FQGNSA. The J segment lost 0 bases and the V segment lost 5 bases, leaving 10 bases of the junction unmatched. CDR3 length equals 18 residues. CDR3 residues: CASSQAAGGNSGANVLTF. As DNA, the CDR3 is TGTGCCAGCAGCCAAGCGGCAGGGGGTAACTCTGGGGCCAACGTCCTGACTTTC.

V and J are TRBV5-4 and TRBJ2-5; D is possibly TRBD2 (6 bases). V was shortened by 0 bases and J by 4 bases, with 10 bases between the two germline ends. The CDR3 consists of 14 residues. From germline, CDR1 is SGHNT and CDR2 YYREEE (reference sequence). The CDR3 nucleotides are TGTGCCAGCAGCTTGGTAGCGGAGGGAGAGACCCAGTACTTC. Its protein product is CASSLVAEGETQYF.

The chain employs TRBV2 and TRBJ2-3; 9 bases are a match to TRBD2. The CDR3 covers 17 residues. CDR1 is SNHLY, CDR2 FYNNEI, per germline. Trimming took 1 base from V and 2 from J; bases not matched to a gene: 7. The DNA for the CDR3 is TGTGCCAGCAGTGAAGGGGGGCTAGCGGGACTCACAGATACGCAGTATTTT. It yields the protein CASSEGGLAGLTDTQYF.

This clone showed up just a few times. V gene TRBV5-1 combines with J gene TRBJ2-1; D is undetermined. The CDR3 runs 15 residues. V was cut by 0 bases and J by 0 bases, with 7 bases left in between. Germline V lookup: CDR1 SGHRS, CDR2 YFSETQ. CDR3 in DNA: TGCGCCAGCAGCTTGGAAAGTAGCTCCTACAATGAGCAGTTCTTC. Its protein product is CASSLESSSYNEQFF.

This clone was counted only a few times. CDR3 in amino acids: CASSVGYSSGNTIYF. The CDR3 nucleotides are TGTGCCAGCAGCGTTGGGTACAGCTCTGGAAACACCATATATTTT. The chain has TRBV9 and TRBJ1-3; no firm D call. Trimming stripped 2 bases from V and 0 bases from J, with 9 bases between. From germline, CDR1 is SGDLS and CDR2 YYNGEE. The CDR3 is 15 amino acids. Complete variable domain (other parts from reference TRBV9 and TRBJ1-3): DSGVTQTPKHLITATGQRVTLRCSPRSGDLSVYWYQQSLDQGLQFLIQYYNGEERAKGNILERFSAQQFPDLHSELNLSSLELGDSALYFCASSVGYSSGNTIYFGEGSWLTVV.